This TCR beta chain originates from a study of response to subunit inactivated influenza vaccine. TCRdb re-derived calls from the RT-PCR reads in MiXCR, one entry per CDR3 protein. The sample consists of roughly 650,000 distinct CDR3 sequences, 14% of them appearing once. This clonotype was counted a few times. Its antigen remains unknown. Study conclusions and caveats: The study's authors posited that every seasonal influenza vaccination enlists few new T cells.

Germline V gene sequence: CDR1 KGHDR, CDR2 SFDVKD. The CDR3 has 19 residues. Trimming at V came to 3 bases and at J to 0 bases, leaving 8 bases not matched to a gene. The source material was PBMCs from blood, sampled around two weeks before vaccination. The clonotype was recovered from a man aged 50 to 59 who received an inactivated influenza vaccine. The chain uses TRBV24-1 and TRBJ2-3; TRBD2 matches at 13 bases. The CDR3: CATSDPNGLAGASTDTQYF. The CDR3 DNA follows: TGTGCCACCAGTGATCCCAACGGACTAGCGGGGGCTAGCACAGATACGCAGTATTTT.